A selection of T cell receptor beta chains follows, all from one sample in a study of shared clonotypes between healthy human individuals. Some clones are missing from TCRdb's copy, which holds only in-frame ones; the method was immunoSEQ multiplex PCR. The repertoire has a few hundred thousand clones, more than 60% of them found once; the top ten carry more than 9%. Sequencing used memory CD4+ T cells sorted from blood. The receptor source for this set is a man younger than 40 in good health. Each CDR3 is given with its conserved first and last residue. Fields, in order: clone size, V gene, D gene, J gene, CDR3 protein, CDR3 DNA. A D gene is named only where the DNA matches it firmly. A clone size is listed for some rows: how often the clone was seen (once, few, many), or a class if it is expanded.

>-|TRBV29-1|-|TRBJ2-3
CSVEAFEEAHTDTQYF
TGCAGCGTTGAAGCCTTCGAGGAGGCTCACACAGATACGCAGTATTTT
>-|TRBV19|TRBD2|TRBJ2-5
CASSISAGGTQETQYF
TGTGCCAGTAGTATATCTGCGGGAGGGACGCAAGAGACCCAGTACTTC
>-|TRBV18|-|TRBJ2-5
CASSPPIRETQYF
TGTGCCAGCTCACCACCGATTAGAGAGACCCAGTACTTC
>-|TRBV2|-|TRBJ1-2
CASSEGPGYTF
TGTGCCAGCAGTGAAGGGCCAGGCTACACCTTC
>-|TRBV6-6|TRBD1|TRBJ1-2
CASSEQGDPYGYTF
TGTGCCAGCAGCGAACAGGGGGACCCCTATGGCTACACCTTC
>-|TRBV28|-|TRBJ2-2
CASSLSGMAGELFF
TGTGCCAGCAGTTTATCGGGAATGGCCGGGGAGCTGTTTTTT
>-|TRBV6-5|-|TRBJ2-1
CASSYPGPTDYNEQFF
TGTGCCAGCAGTTACCCGGGACCGACAGACTACAATGAGCAGTTCTTC
>-|TRBV27|-|TRBJ2-7
CASGRLGIYEQYF
TGTGCCAGCGGCCGACTGGGGATATACGAGCAGTACTTC
>-|TRBV29-1|-|TRBJ2-1
CSVRRLRDEQFF
TGCAGCGTTCGACGGTTACGGGATGAGCAGTTCTTC
>once|TRBV9|-|TRBJ1-4
CASSVGTLDEKLFF
TGTGCCAGCAGCGTAGGTACGTTGGATGAAAAACTGTTTTTT
>-|TRBV10-3|TRBD1|TRBJ2-7
CAISERDRGLYEQYF
TGTGCCATCAGTGAGCGAGACAGGGGGCTATACGAGCAGTACTTC
>-|TRBV7-9|-|TRBJ2-1
CASSLVVHEQFF
TGTGCCAGCAGCTTAGTAGTTCATGAGCAGTTCTTC
>-|TRBV18|-|TRBJ1-1
CASSPEMVNTEAFF
TGTGCCAGCTCACCAGAGATGGTGAACACTGAAGCTTTCTTT
>-|TRBV7-8|TRBD2|TRBJ2-2
CASSPRLAGVYTGELFF
TGTGCCAGCAGCCCCCGACTAGCGGGAGTGTACACCGGGGAGCTGTTTTTT
>-|TRBV18|-|TRBJ2-5
CASSPGETQYF
TGTGCCAGCTCACCAGGAGAGACCCAGTACTTC
>-|TRBV7-9|-|TRBJ1-1
CASSWTAEAFF
TGTGCCAGCAGTTGGACGGCTGAAGCTTTCTTT
>-|TRBV18|TRBD2|TRBJ2-1
CASFRTSSYNEQFF
TGTGCCAGCTTCCGGACTAGCTCCTACAATGAGCAGTTCTTC
>-|TRBV9|TRBD2|TRBJ2-2
CATGGYTGELFF
TGTGCCACGGGGGGGTACACCGGGGAGCTGTTTTTT
>-|TRBV19|TRBD2|TRBJ2-7
CASSRTSGRAYEQYF
TGTGCCAGTAGCAGGACTAGCGGGAGGGCCTACGAGCAGTACTTC
>-|TRBV6-5|-|TRBJ2-7
CASAGLLSYEQYF
TGTGCCAGTGCGGGCCTTCTATCCTACGAGCAGTACTTC
>-|TRBV19|-|TRBJ1-5
CASSPGQSGGNQPQHF
TGTGCCAGTAGTCCAGGACAGTCGGGTGGCAATCAGCCCCAGCATTTT
>-|TRBV15|-|TRBJ2-4
CATSRDLTLAKNIQYF
TGTGCCACCAGCAGGGACTTAACTCTGGCCAAAAACATTCAGTACTTC
>-|TRBV30|TRBD1|TRBJ1-4
CAWSGATGGDEKLFF
TGTGCCTGGAGTGGGGCGACAGGGGGAGATGAAAAACTGTTTTTT
>-|TRBV27|TRBD2|TRBJ2-3
CASSSGTRGTDTQYF
TGTGCCAGCAGTTCCGGGACTAGGGGCACAGATACGCAGTATTTT
>-|TRBV7-9|-|TRBJ1-3
CASSLYPTAGNTIYF
TGTGCCAGCAGCTTATATCCCACAGCCGGAAACACCATATATTTT
>-|TRBV15|-|TRBJ2-2
CATGGRASTGELFF
TGTGCCACCGGGGGCAGGGCAAGCACCGGGGAGCTGTTTTTT
>-|TRBV27|-|TRBJ1-1
CASSLWVGSMNTEAFF
TGTGCCAGCAGTTTATGGGTCGGGTCCATGAACACTGAAGCTTTCTTT
>-|TRBV5-1|-|TRBJ2-7
CASSDQGYRYEQYF
TGCGCCAGCAGCGATCAGGGATATCGCTACGAGCAGTACTTC
>-|TRBV5-1|TRBD1|TRBJ2-7
CASSLITGAYEQYF
TGCGCCAGCAGCTTGATCACAGGGGCCTACGAGCAGTACTTC
>-|TRBV11-3|-|TRBJ2-1
CASSLDASYNEQFF
TGTGCCAGCAGCTTAGATGCGTCCTACAATGAGCAGTTCTTC
>-|TRBV5-4|-|TRBJ1-2
CASSYDRHYGYTF
TGTGCCAGCAGCTATGACAGACACTATGGCTACACCTTC
>-|TRBV10-3|TRBD2|TRBJ2-7
CAISEWRASGKQAYEQYF
TGTGCCATCAGTGAATGGAGGGCTAGCGGAAAGCAAGCCTACGAGCAGTACTTC
>-|TRBV27|-|TRBJ2-1
CASTPNTPANEQFF
TGTGCCAGCACCCCCAATACCCCGGCGAATGAGCAGTTCTTC
>-|TRBV15|-|TRBJ2-2
CATSRGRGELFF
TGTGCCACCTCCAGGGGCAGAGGGGAGCTGTTTTTT
>-|TRBV25-1|-|TRBJ2-7
CASSDFKGWTYEQYF
TGTGCCAGCAGTGACTTCAAGGGATGGACCTACGAGCAGTACTTC
>-|TRBV4-1|TRBD2|TRBJ2-1
CASSRQLAERYNEQFF
TGCGCCAGCAGCCGACAACTAGCGGAGCGATACAATGAGCAGTTCTTC
>-|TRBV9|TRBD2|TRBJ2-3
CASSVGSGGERDTQYF
TGTGCCAGCAGCGTAGGTAGCGGGGGGGAGAGAGATACGCAGTATTTT